The rows below give T cell receptor beta chains drawn from one sample of a study of blood T cell repertoires in COVID-19. The repertoire was sequenced with immunoSEQ multiplex PCR; TCRdb's copy has only in-frame clones and lacks some. The sample lists fewer than 350,000 clones, approximately 83% occurring once. What was sequenced was PBMCs or T cells enriched from blood (not recorded which). The receptors were sampled from a man aged 30 to 39 who had recovered from COVID-19. Each CDR3 is given with its conserved first and last residue.

v_call	j_call	cdr3_aa
TRBV4-3	TRBJ2-2	CASKRGGDTGELFF
TRBV7-2	TRBJ2-1	CASSHTFAEQFF
TRBV7-2	TRBJ2-3	CASSATGSNTDTQYF
TRBV29-1	TRBJ2-1	CSVEDFPAGDNEQFF
TRBV7-3	TRBJ1-1	CASSPGGRGSGEAFF
TRBV19	TRBJ1-1	CASSFAQGEAFF
TRBV2	TRBJ1-2	CASSEGETWVYGYTF
TRBV29-1	TRBJ2-5	CSVEGDWAKTQYF
TRBV6-5	TRBJ2-1	CASSLDRGYNEQFF
TRBV9	TRBJ2-7	CASSSGGEQYF
TRBV5-1	TRBJ2-5	CASSLLLAGEQETQYF
TRBV7-9	TRBJ1-2	CASSPPGQSYTF
TRBV2	TRBJ1-6	CASSEAGGSPLHF
TRBV2	TRBJ2-7	CARELPGIYEQYF
TRBV11-2	TRBJ1-3	CASSPGQTEQRNTIYF
TRBV3-1/TRBV3-2	TRBJ2-7	CASSQGVYEQYF
TRBV9	TRBJ2-1	CASSVEVGGGIYNEQFF